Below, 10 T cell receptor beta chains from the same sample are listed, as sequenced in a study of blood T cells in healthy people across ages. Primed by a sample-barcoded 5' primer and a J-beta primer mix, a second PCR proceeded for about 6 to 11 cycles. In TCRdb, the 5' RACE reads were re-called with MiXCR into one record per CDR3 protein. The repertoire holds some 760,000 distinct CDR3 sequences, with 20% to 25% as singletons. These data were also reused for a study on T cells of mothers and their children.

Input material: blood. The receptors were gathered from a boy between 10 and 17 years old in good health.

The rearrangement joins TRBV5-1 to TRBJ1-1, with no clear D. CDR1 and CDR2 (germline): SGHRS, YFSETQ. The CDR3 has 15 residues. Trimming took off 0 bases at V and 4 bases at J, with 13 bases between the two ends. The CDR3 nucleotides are TGCGCCAGCAGCTTGGGGGAGGGCTATGTCACTGAAGCTTTCTTT. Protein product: CASSLGEGYVTEAFF.

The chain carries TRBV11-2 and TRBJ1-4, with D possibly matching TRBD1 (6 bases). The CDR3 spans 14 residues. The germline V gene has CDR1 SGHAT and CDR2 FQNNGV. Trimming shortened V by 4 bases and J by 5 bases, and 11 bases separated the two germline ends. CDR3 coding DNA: TGTGCCAGCAGCTCACGGACAGAGAATGAAAAACTGTTTTTT. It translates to CASSSRTENEKLFF. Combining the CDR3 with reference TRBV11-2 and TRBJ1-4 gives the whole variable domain EAGVAQSPRYKIIEKRQSVAFWCNPISGHATLYWYQQILGQGPKLLIQFQNNGVVDDSQLPKDRFSAERLKGVDSTLKIQPAKLEDSAVYLCASSSRTENEKLFFGSGTQLSVL.

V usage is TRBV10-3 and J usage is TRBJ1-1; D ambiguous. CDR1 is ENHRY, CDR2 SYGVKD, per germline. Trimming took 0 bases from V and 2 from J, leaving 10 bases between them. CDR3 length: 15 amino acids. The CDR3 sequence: CAISESMVSNTEAFF. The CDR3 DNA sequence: TGTGCCATCAGTGAGTCGATGGTTAGTAACACTGAAGCTTTCTTT.

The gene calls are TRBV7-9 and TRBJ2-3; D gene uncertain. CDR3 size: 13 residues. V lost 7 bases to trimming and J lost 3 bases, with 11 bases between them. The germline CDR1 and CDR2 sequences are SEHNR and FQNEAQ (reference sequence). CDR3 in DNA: TGTGCCAGCACACCGCTTAATACAGATACGCAGTATTTT. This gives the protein CASTPLNTDTQYF.

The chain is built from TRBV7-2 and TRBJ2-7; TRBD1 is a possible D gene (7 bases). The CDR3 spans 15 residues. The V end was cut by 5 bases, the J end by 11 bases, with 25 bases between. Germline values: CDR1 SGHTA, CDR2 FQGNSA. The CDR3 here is CASSPPPRGTQREYF. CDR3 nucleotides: TGTGCCAGCAGCCCCCCCCCCAGGGGGACTCAGAGGGAGTACTTC.

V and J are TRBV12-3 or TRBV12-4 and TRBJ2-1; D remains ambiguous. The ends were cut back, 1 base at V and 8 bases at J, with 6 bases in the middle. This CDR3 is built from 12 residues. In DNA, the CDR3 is TGTGCCAGCAGTTTAGTGAGTTATGAGCAGTTCTTC. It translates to CASSLVSYEQFF.

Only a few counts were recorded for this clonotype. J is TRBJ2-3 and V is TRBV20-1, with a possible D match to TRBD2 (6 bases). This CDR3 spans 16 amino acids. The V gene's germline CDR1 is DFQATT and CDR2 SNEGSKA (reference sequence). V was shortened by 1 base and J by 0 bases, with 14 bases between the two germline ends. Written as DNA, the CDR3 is TGCAGTGCTAGAGGTCCCTGGGACTCTAGCACAGATACGCAGTATTTT. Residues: CSARGPWDSSTDTQYF.

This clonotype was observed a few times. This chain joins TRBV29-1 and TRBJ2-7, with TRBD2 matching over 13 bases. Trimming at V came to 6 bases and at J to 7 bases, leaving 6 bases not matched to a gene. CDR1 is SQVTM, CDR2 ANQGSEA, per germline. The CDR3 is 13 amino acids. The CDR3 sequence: CSVERTSGSEQYF. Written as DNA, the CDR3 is TGCAGCGTCGAAAGGACTAGCGGGAGTGAGCAGTACTTC.

For the CDR3, the DNA is TGCAGTGCTAGAGGGGGCGGTTACCAAGAGACCCAGTACTTC. The encoded protein is CSARGGGYQETQYF. J is TRBJ2-5 and V is TRBV20-1, with D possibly matching TRBD1 (5 bases). Germline CDR1 DFQATT, CDR2 SNEGSKA (reference sequence). This CDR3 spans 14 amino acids. V shed 1 base and J shed 0 bases, with 9 bases lying between them.

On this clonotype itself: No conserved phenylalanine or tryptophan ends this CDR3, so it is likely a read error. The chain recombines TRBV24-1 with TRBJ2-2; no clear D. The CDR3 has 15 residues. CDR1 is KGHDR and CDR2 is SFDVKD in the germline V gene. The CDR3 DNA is TGTGCCACCAGTTATTTGCTTCGAAACACCGGGGAGCTGTTTTCT. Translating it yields CATSYLLRNTGELFS.